The 20 T cell receptor beta chains presented below share a single source sample, sequenced in a study of blood T cell repertoires in COVID-19. The method was immunoSEQ multiplex PCR; TCRdb's version includes in-frame clones alone and lacks a portion of them. The table records approximately 150,000 clones, over 80% of them present only once. The sample was peripheral blood. These TCRs come from a man of 80 years or more with acute or convalescent COVID-19.

The chain is built from TRBV12-3 or TRBV12-4 and TRBJ1-5; possible D gene TRBD1, 5 bases. The CDR3 has 13 residues. V lost 7 bases, J lost 0 bases, and 7 bases lay in between. The DNA of the CDR3 is TGTGCCAGCATTCAGGGTAGCAATCAGCCCCAGCATTTT. Its translation is CASIQGSNQPQHF.

The V call is TRBV14, the J call TRBJ2-5; D is uncertain. Trimming left V 0 bases short and J 1 base short, with 9 bases between. Germline-derived CDR1 and CDR2 are SGHDN and FVKESK. CDR3 size: 15 residues. The CDR3 DNA follows: TGTGCCAGCAGCCAAGATATCACTGTCCAAGAGACCCAGTACTTC. It codes for CASSQDITVQETQYF.

The chain has TRBV6-5 and TRBJ2-1; TRBD1 matches at 8 bases. Germline assignment: CDR1 MNHEY and CDR2 SVGAGI. The CDR3 consists of 15 residues. The junction had 9 bases not matched to a gene; V was cut back by 6 bases and J by 5 bases. CDR3 protein: CASRPRTGTDNEQFF. CDR3 nucleotides: TGTGCCAGCAGACCTAGGACAGGGACCGACAATGAGCAGTTCTTC.

The chain recombines TRBV28 with TRBJ1-2; D call uncertain. V lost 10 bases and J 3 bases, leaving 9 bases between the germline ends. The CDR3 consists of 11 residues. Germline CDR1 is MDHEN and CDR2 is SYDVKM. The CDR3 nucleotides are TGTGCCACCGAGCGGGACTATGGCTACACCTTC. The encoded protein is CATERDYGYTF.

This sequence joins TRBV19 and TRBJ1-4; D perhaps matches TRBD1 (6 bases). Germline CDR1 and CDR2: LNHDA and SQIVND (reference sequence). V lost 3 bases and J lost 5, with 13 bases in between. There are 15 residues in the CDR3. Written as DNA, the CDR3 is TGTGCCAGTAGTATCCAGGGGACTACAAATGAAAAACTGTTTTTT. This encodes CASSIQGTTNEKLFF.

V is TRBV30 and J is TRBJ1-2; 7 bases align to TRBD1. Germline V lookup: CDR1 GTSNPN, CDR2 SVGIG (reference sequence). This CDR3 comprises 14 residues. Trimming at V came to 0 bases and at J to 4 bases, leaving 5 bases not matched to a gene. The DNA of the CDR3 is TGTGCCTGGAGTGTAACAGGGGAGAGCTATGGCTACACCTTC. Translation: CAWSVTGESYGYTF.

This clone was detected only a few times. The J gene is TRBJ2-2, the V gene TRBV3-1 (or the pseudogene TRBV3-2), with TRBD2 matching 13 bases. Germline loops: CDR1 LGHDT, CDR2 YNNKEL (reference sequence). This CDR3 comprises 19 residues. V lost 5 bases and J lost 1; bases outside the gene matches: 10. The DNA of the CDR3 is TGTGCCAGCAGCGAGGGACTAGCGGGACGATTGGGGAACACCGGGGAGCTGTTTTTT. It translates to CASSEGLAGRLGNTGELFF.

This chain uses TRBV5-1 with TRBJ1-2, with TRBD1 matching 8 bases. Germline V gene sequence: CDR1 SGHRS, CDR2 YFSETQ. Losses at the gene ends were 4 bases for V and 5 bases for J; bases not matched to a gene: 7. The CDR3 is 14 residues long. The CDR3 spells CASSPGQVEYGYTF. The CDR3 DNA follows: TGCGCCAGCAGCCCGGGACAGGTTGAATATGGCTACACCTTC.

The rearrangement links TRBV18 to TRBJ2-1, with 7 bases fitting TRBD2. The junction had 4 bases not matched to a gene; V was cut back by 2 bases and J by 3 bases. Germline assignment: CDR1 KGHSH and CDR2 LQKENI. This CDR3 has 15 residues. CDR3 bases: TGTGCCAGCTCACCAGGGAGGGCCAACTACAATGAGCAGTTCTTC. Translating gives CASSPGRANYNEQFF.

This chain connects TRBV5-1 to TRBJ2-1, with D possibly TRBD1 on 5 matching bases. Germline V gene data show CDR1 as SGHRS and CDR2 as YFSETQ. The CDR3 spans 16 residues. V dropped 2 bases and J dropped 3 bases, with 15 bases sitting between them. The CDR3 reads CASSLTTDRFYNEQFF. CDR3 nucleotide sequence: TGCGCCAGCAGCTTAACGACTGACAGATTCTACAATGAGCAGTTCTTC.

The chain uses TRBV28 and TRBJ1-6; D call uncertain. CDR1 and CDR2 (germline): MDHEN, SYDVKM. V was trimmed by 6 bases and J by 8 bases, leaving 17 bases between them. The CDR3 length is 15 residues. The CDR3 is CASSLGGKVDSPLHF. CDR3 coding DNA: TGTGCCAGCAGCCTCGGCGGCAAGGTAGATTCACCCCTCCACTTT.

This clone was picked up many times. This sample also contains other DNA sequences that code for the same CDR3. This sequence joins TRBV6-5 and TRBJ2-7; tentatively, D is TRBD2 (7 bases). This CDR3 has 13 amino acids. V was shortened by 2 bases and J by 4 bases, with 9 bases between the two germline ends. Germline CDR1 and CDR2: MNHEY and SVGAGI. The CDR3 loop is CASSYRGGYEQYF. DNA for the CDR3: TGTGCCAGCAGTTACAGGGGGGGGTACGAGCAGTACTTC.

The chain is built from TRBV6-5 and TRBJ2-5, with D possibly matching TRBD2 (5 bases). V lost 6 bases and J lost 2, with 10 bases in between. Germline V gives CDR1 MNHEY, CDR2 SVGAGI. The CDR3 sequence is 13 residues long. This CDR3 is CASRRENQETQYF. In nucleotides, the CDR3 is TGTGCCAGCAGGAGGGAGAATCAAGAGACCCAGTACTTC.

The V call is TRBV12-2, the J call TRBJ2-3; the table's D gene call, TRBD2, was not cross checked with the DNA. TRBV12-2 represents a pseudogene. This CDR3 has 17 amino acids. As DNA, the CDR3 is TGTGCAAGTCGCTTAGTTACAGCGGGAGAGGTAGAGGATACGCAGTATTTT. Protein sequence: CASRLVTAGEVEDTQYF.

The genes are TRBV12-3 or TRBV12-4 and TRBJ1-2, with D possibly matching TRBD1 (5 bases). Deletions cut 5 bases from V and 4 bases from J, with 11 bases between. This CDR3 region has 13 residues. CDR3 sequence (DNA): TGTGCCAGCAGTGTACAGGAATTCTATGGCTACACCTTC. It is translated as CASSVQEFYGYTF.

Note on this clone: Other DNA sequences of this sample code for an identical CDR3. The chain uses TRBV4-1 and TRBJ2-5; 7 nucleotides align to TRBD2. This CDR3 region has 14 residues. From germline, CDR1 is MGHRA and CDR2 YSYEKL. The trim removed 4 bases at V and 5 bases at J, leaving 7 bases unmatched. In DNA, the CDR3 is TGCGCCAGCAGCCGAAAGGCCGGGGGGGAGACCCAGTACTTC. It yields the protein CASSRKAGGETQYF.

This sequence joins TRBV7-2 and TRBJ2-7, with TRBD2 matching 16 bases. Trimming cost V 4 bases and J 6 bases; bases outside gene matches: 6. Germline V gives CDR1 SGHTA, CDR2 FQGNSA. This CDR3 is built from 16 residues. The CDR3 DNA is TGTGCCAGCAGCTCCCTTGGGACTAGCGGGGGGGGCGAGCAGTACTTC. Protein: CASSSLGTSGGGEQYF.

The CDR3 bases are TGTGCCAGCAGCTCGTTAGGGGGGGCGGAGACCCAGTACTTC. It yields the protein CASSSLGGAETQYF. V gene TRBV3-1 (or the pseudogene TRBV3-2) combines with J gene TRBJ2-5, with D possibly matching TRBD2 (7 bases). Germline CDR1 reads LGHDT; CDR2 reads YNNKEL (reference sequence). CDR3 length: 14 residues. The germline V and J ends were trimmed by 5 bases and 5 bases, with 15 bases remaining between them.

The CDR3 loop reads CASKPGENSPLHF. For the CDR3, the DNA is TGTGCCAGCAAGCCAGGGGAGAATTCACCCCTCCACTTT. This chain links TRBV6-5 with TRBJ1-6; the D gene is possibly TRBD1 (6 bases). Trimming left V 7 bases short and J 7 bases short, with 11 bases between. Per germline, CDR1 MNHEY and CDR2 SVGAGI. This CDR3 contains 13 residues.

CDR3: CASSLGRGTGELFF. Written as DNA, the CDR3 is TGTGCCAGCAGCTTGGGTCGCGGCACCGGGGAGCTGTTTTTT. The chain carries TRBV5-5 and TRBJ2-2; D remains ambiguous. V was trimmed by 0 bases and J by 4 bases, leaving 7 bases between them. In germline, CDR1 is SGHKS, CDR2 YYEKEE (reference sequence). The CDR3 length is 14 residues.